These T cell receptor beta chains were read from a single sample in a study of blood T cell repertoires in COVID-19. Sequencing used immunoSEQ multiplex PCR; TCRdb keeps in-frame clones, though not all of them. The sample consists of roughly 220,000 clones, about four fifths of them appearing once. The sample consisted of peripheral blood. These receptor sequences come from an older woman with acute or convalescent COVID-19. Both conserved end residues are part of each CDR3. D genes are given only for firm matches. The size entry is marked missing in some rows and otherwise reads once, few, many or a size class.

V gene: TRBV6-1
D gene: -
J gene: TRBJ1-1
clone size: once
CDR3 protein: CASSEAQGQTEAFF
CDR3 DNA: TGTGCCAGCAGTGAAGCGCAGGGCCAGACTGAAGCTTTCTTT

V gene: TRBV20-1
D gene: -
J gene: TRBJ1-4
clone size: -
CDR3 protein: CSARGTGEKLFF
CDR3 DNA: TGCAGTGCTCGTGGGACGGGGGAAAAACTGTTTTTT

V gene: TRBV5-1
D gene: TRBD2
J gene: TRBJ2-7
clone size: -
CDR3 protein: CASSRNSGGAVGEQYF
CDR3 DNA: TGCGCCAGCAGCCGGAATAGCGGGGGGGCCGTAGGGGAGCAGTACTTC

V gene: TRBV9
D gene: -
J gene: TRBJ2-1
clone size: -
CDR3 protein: CASSVSGPSYNEQFF
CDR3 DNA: TGTGCCAGCAGCGTGAGCGGGCCTTCCTACAATGAGCAGTTCTTC

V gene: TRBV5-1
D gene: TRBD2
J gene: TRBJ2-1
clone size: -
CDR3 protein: CASSLDPTSGGTYNEQFF
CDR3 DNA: TGCGCCAGCAGCTTGGATCCGACTAGCGGGGGAACCTACAATGAGCAGTTCTTC

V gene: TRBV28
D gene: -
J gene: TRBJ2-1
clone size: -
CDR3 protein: CASSLWRDEQFF
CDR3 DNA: TGTGCCAGCAGTTTATGGAGGGATGAGCAGTTCTTC

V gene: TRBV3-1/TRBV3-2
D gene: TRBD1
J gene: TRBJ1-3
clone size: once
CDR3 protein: CASSQAGGRNTIYF
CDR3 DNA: TGTGCCAGCAGCCAAGCAGGGGGCAGAAACACCATATATTTT

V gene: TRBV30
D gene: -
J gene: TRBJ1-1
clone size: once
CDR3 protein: CAWGANTEAFF
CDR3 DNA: TGTGCCTGGGGGGCGAACACTGAAGCTTTCTTT

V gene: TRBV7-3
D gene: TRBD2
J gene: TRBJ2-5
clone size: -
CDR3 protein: CASSLIGGALETQYF
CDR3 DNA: TGTGCCAGCAGCTTAATCGGGGGGGCCTTAGAGACCCAGTACTTC

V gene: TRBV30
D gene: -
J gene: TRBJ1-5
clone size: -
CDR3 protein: CAWRGGSGQPQHF
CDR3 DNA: TGTGCCTGGCGGGGGGGGTCGGGGCAGCCCCAGCATTTT

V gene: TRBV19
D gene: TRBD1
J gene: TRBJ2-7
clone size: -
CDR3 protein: CASSMGWDRRSYEQYF
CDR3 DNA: TGTGCCAGTAGTATGGGATGGGACAGGAGATCCTACGAGCAGTACTTC

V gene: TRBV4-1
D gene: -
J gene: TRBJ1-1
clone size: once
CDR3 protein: CASSQFTGYTEAFF
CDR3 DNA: TGCGCCAGCAGCCAATTCACAGGGTACACTGAAGCTTTCTTT

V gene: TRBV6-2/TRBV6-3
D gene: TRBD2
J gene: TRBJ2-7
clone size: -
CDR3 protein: CASSYAGGRHEQYF
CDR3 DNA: TGTGCCAGCAGTTATGCGGGGGGTCGCCACGAGCAGTACTTC

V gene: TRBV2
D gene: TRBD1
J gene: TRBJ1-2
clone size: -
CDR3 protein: CATFSPGQGLSYTF
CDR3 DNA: TGTGCCACCTTTTCACCGGGACAGGGGTTAAGCTACACCTTC

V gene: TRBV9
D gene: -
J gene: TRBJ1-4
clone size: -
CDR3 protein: CASSVDGGTNEKLFF
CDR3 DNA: TGTGCCAGCAGCGTAGACGGAGGGACTAATGAAAAACTGTTTTTT

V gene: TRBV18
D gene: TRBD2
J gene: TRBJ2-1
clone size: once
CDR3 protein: CASSRLAGTYNEQFF
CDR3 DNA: TGTGCCAGCTCACGACTAGCGGGGACCTACAATGAGCAGTTCTTC

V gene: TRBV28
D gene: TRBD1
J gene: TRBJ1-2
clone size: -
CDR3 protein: CASWGTGTGYNGYTF
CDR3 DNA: TGTGCCAGCTGGGGGACGGGGACAGGGTATAATGGCTACACCTTC

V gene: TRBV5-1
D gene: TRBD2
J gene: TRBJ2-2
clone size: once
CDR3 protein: CASSSGTSGGAGELFF
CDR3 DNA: TGCGCCAGCAGCTCTGGGACTAGCGGGGGCGCCGGGGAGCTGTTTTTT

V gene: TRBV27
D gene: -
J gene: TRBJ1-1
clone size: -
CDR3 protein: CASSFEGGASEAFF
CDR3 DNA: TGTGCCAGCAGTTTTGAAGGGGGGGCCAGTGAAGCTTTCTTT

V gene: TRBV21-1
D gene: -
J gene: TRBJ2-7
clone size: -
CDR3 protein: CASSTSGLSYEQYF
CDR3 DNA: TGTGCCAGCAGCACATCGGGACTTTCCTACGAGCAGTACTTC

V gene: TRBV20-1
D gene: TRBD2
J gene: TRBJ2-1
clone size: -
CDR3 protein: CSASWRGGHYEQFF
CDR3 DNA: TGCAGTGCTAGTTGGCGGGGGGGCCATTATGAGCAGTTCTTC

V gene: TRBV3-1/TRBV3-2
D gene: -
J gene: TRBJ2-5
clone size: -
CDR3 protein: CASSQAETQYF
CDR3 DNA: TGTGCCAGCAGCCAAGCGGAGACCCAGTACTTC

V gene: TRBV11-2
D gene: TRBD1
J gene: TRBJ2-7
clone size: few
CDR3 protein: CASSLGQGAYEQYF
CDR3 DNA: TGTGCCAGCAGCCTGGGACAGGGGGCCTACGAGCAGTACTTC

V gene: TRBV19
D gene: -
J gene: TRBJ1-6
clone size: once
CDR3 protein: CASKLGQINSPLHF
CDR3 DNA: TGTGCCAGTAAACTCGGACAGATTAATTCACCCCTCCACTTT

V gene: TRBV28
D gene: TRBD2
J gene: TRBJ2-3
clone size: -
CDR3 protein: CASSLPPSGGHTDTQYF
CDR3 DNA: TGTGCCAGCAGTTTACCCCCGAGCGGGGGGCACACAGATACGCAGTATTTT

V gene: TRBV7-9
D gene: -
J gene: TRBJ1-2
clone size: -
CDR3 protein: CASSLDLAKSGYTF
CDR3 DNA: TGTGCCAGCAGCTTAGACCTTGCAAAGAGCGGCTACACCTTC

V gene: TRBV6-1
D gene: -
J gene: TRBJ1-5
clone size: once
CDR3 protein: CASSEVTSNQPQHF
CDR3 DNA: TGTGCCAGCAGTGAAGTGACTTCCAATCAGCCCCAGCATTTT

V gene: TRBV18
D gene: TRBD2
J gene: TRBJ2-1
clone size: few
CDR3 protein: CASSPFPAGLRNEQFF
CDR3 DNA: TGTGCCAGCTCACCTTTTCCAGCGGGGTTGAGGAATGAGCAGTTCTTC

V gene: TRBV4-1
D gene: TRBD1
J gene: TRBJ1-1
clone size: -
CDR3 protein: CASSQERGREAEAFF
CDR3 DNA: TGCGCCAGCAGCCAAGAAAGGGGGCGTGAGGCTGAAGCTTTCTTT

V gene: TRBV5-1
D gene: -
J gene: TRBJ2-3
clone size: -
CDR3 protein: CASSSQAPSTDTQYF
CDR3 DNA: TGCGCCAGCAGTTCCCAAGCGCCGAGCACAGATACGCAGTATTTT

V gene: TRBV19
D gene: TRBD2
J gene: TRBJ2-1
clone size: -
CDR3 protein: CASRTLTSGGANYNEQFF
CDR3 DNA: TGTGCCAGTAGGACTCTTACTAGCGGGGGAGCCAACTACAATGAGCAGTTCTTC

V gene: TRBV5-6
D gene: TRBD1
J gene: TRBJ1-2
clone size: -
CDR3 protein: CASRRTGGYGYTF
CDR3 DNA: TGTGCCAGCAGACGGACAGGGGGCTATGGCTACACCTTC

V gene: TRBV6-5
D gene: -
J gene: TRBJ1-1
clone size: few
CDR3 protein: CASSPARLNTEAFF
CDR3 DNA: TGTGCCAGCAGTCCGGCCAGGTTGAACACTGAAGCTTTCTTT

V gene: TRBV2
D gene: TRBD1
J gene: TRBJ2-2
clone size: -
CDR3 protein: CASSDTGARTGELFF
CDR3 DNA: TGTGCCAGCAGTGATACAGGGGCGAGGACCGGGGAGCTGTTTTTT